This entry features one T cell receptor (beta chain) sequence. Its antigen is not known. The sample comes from a study of radiation and T cells in renal cell carcinoma. Study details: Nephrectomy followed 15 Gy stereotactic body radiation by 4 weeks. Overall study results and limits: In blood, top tumor clones expanded by 2 weeks, shrinking by 4. No pretreatment tumor biopsies were available for baseline clonotypes.

Generated by immunoSEQ multiplex PCR, the TCRdb table keeps only in-frame clones and is missing some. The repertoire holds about 130,000 clones, 80% to 85% seen once, with 3% in the top ten. V was pared by 4 bases and J by 3 bases, with 11 bases between. The length of the CDR3 is 14 residues. CDR1 is SGDLS, CDR2 YYNGEE, per germline. Indicated time point: baseline pretreatment blood. Specified treatment: 15 Gy SBRT to primary tumor, nephrectomy 4 weeks later. Clear cell pathology was present in this patient's renal cell carcinoma. The starting material was blood, obtained from a patient whose treatment included radiotherapy and nephrectomy. The rearrangement uses TRBV9 and TRBJ1-3; possible D gene TRBD1, 5 bases. The sequence came from a woman in her sixties with renal cell carcinoma. The CDR3 is CASSPRGDGNTIYF. DNA for the CDR3: TGTGCCAGCAGCCCACGGGGGGATGGAAACACCATATATTTT.